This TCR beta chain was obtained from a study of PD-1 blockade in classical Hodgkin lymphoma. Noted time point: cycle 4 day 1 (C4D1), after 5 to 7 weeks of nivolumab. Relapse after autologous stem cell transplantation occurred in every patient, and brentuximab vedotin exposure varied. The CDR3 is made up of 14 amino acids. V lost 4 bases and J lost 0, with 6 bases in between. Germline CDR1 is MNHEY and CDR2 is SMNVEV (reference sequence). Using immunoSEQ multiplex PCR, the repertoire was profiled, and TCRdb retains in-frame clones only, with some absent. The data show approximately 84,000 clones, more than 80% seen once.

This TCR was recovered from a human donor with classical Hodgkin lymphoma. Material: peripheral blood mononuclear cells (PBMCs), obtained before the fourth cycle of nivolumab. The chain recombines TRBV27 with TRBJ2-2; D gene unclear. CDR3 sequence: CASSYLPNTGELFF. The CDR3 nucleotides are TGTGCCAGCAGTTACCTCCCGAACACCGGGGAGCTGTTTTTT.